Reported below is one T cell receptor beta chain. Assay: immunoSEQ multiplex PCR; the TCRdb copy retains only in-frame clones and omits some. Among a few hundred thousand clones, roughly 97% were seen once, and the ten largest hold approximately 0.057%. The sample originates from a study of shared clonotypes between healthy human individuals. Study as a whole: Samples came from a couple of female and three male donors aged 18 to 49. Each donor had three CD4 naive, three CD4 memory, two CD8 naive and one CD8 memory plate.

All donors were healthy HIV-negative adults lacking recent acute infections or vaccinations. The receptor was isolated from a woman aged 30 to 39 in good health. What was sequenced was naive CD4+ T cells sorted from blood. Subset here: CD45RA+ positively selected.

The CDR3 region has the DNA TGTGCCACCAGCAGAGATCGTCCAGGGGACGAGCAGTACTTC. Protein sequence: CATSRDRPGDEQYF. This chain uses TRBV15 with TRBJ2-7, with D perhaps matching TRBD1 (6 bases). There are 14 residues in the CDR3. V was shortened by 0 bases and J by 5 bases, with 11 bases between the two germline ends. The V gene's germline CDR1 is LNHNV and CDR2 YYDKDF (reference sequence).